The rows below give T cell receptor beta chains drawn from one sample of a study of beta chain features in type 1 diabetes. The method was immunoSEQ multiplex PCR; TCRdb's version includes in-frame clones alone and lacks a portion of them. The table has 200,000 to 250,000 clones, 7.5% to 10% seen once. Sequencing used naive CD4+ T cells from blood. These receptors originate from a woman younger than 30 in good health. Both conserved end residues are part of each CDR3. The D gene is left open where the match is weak. The size entry is marked missing in some rows and otherwise reads once, few, many or a size class.

size,J,D,V,DNA,CDR3
few,TRBJ2-1,TRBD2,TRBV28,TGTGCCAGCTACCTAGCGGGAGCTAGTGAGCAGTTCTTC,CASYLAGASEQFF
.,TRBJ1-1,TRBD1,TRBV7-6,TGTGCCAGCAGCTTAAGGGGGCCAGTCCAGAACACTGAAGCTTTCTTT,CASSLRGPVQNTEAFF
many,TRBJ1-2,.,TRBV30,TGTGCCTGGAGCCAGGGAACCTATGGCTACACCTTC,CAWSQGTYGYTF
few,TRBJ2-3,.,TRBV20-1,TGCAGTCGGGAATCTGGGGATACGCAGTATTTT,CSRESGDTQYF
.,TRBJ2-3,.,TRBV29-1,TGCAGCGTTGATCTAGCTAGCACAGATACGCAGTATTTT,CSVDLASTDTQYF
few,TRBJ1-2,.,TRBV30,TGTGCCTGGAGTCCCACGGGAAACTATGGCTACACCTTC,CAWSPTGNYGYTF
.,TRBJ2-1,TRBD2,TRBV5-4,TGTGCCAGCAGCTTGACGGCGGGAGTTAAGAATGAGCAGTTCTTC,CASSLTAGVKNEQFF
.,TRBJ2-5,.,TRBV5-1,TGCGCCAGCAGCTTTCGGGAAGAGACCCAGTACTTC,CASSFREETQYF
few,TRBJ1-6,.,TRBV5-6,TGTGCCAGCAGCTTGGACAGAGTTAATTCACCCCTCCACTTT,CASSLDRVNSPLHF
few,TRBJ2-3,.,TRBV5-5,TGTGCCAGCAGCCAATGGTTCGGCGGGAGCACAGATACGCAGTATTTT,CASSQWFGGSTDTQYF
.,TRBJ2-1,TRBD2,TRBV10-2,TGCGCCAGCAGTAAGACTAGCGGGGGGGTCTACAATGAGCAGTTCTTC,CASSKTSGGVYNEQFF
few,TRBJ1-1,.,TRBV4-1,TGCGCCAGCAGCCAAGTCGGGATGAACACTGAAGCTTTCTTT,CASSQVGMNTEAFF
.,TRBJ2-5,TRBD1,TRBV12-5,TGTGCTAGTGGTTTGACAGGGGTCCTTGGGGAGACCCAGTACTTC,CASGLTGVLGETQYF
few,TRBJ2-5,TRBD2,TRBV7-9,TGTGCCAGCAGTTTTGTCCCGCTAGCGGGGGAAGAGACCCAGTACTTC,CASSFVPLAGEETQYF
.,TRBJ1-5,TRBD1,TRBV19,TGTGCCAGTAGTAACGGACAGGGCATTTCGTCCCAGCATTTT,CASSNGQGISSQHF
few,TRBJ2-4,.,TRBV5-6,TGTGCCAGCCAGAAGGGGTCCCTGTCGGCCAAAAACATTCAGTACTTC,CASQKGSLSAKNIQYF
.,TRBJ2-3,.,TRBV7-9,TGTGCCAGCAGCTTCCACCCGGGAGATACGCAGTATTTT,CASSFHPGDTQYF
.,TRBJ2-1,.,TRBV27,TGTGCCAGCAGTTTATCGGGGTCGGGAGATCAAGACCCCTACAATGAGCAGTTCTTC,CASSLSGSGDQDPYNEQFF
many,TRBJ1-1,TRBD1,TRBV30,TGTGCCTGGAGTGGAGACAGGGTCACTGAAGCTTTCTTT,CAWSGDRVTEAFF
.,TRBJ2-3,TRBD2,TRBV7-9,TGTGCCAGCAGCTCCCGACTAGCGGGAGGGGACACAGATACGCAGTATTTT,CASSSRLAGGDTDTQYF
.,TRBJ2-7,.,TRBV30,TGTGCCTGGAGTGTTCCGGGGATTAGCTCCTACGAGCAGTACTTC,CAWSVPGISSYEQYF
.,TRBJ1-1,.,TRBV29-1,TGCAGCGTTGGCGGGGTTCTTAACACTGAAGCTTTCTTT,CSVGGVLNTEAFF
few,TRBJ1-6,TRBD1,TRBV18,TGTGCCAGCTCCGAGGACAGGGTGGCACCCCTCCACTTT,CASSEDRVAPLHF
few,TRBJ1-3,.,TRBV15,TGTGCCACCAGCAGAGATCGAGTCTCTGGAAACACCATATATTTT,CATSRDRVSGNTIYF
few,TRBJ1-3,.,TRBV7-9,TGTGCCAGCAGCTCGTACAGGGGAAACACCATATATTTT,CASSSYRGNTIYF
.,TRBJ1-1,TRBD1,TRBV6-5,TGTGCCAGCAGTTATACGACAGGGTCAGGGTCCACTGAAGCTTTCTTT,CASSYTTGSGSTEAFF
few,TRBJ1-2,.,TRBV19,TGTGCCAGTAGTACTCAGGTCGGCTATGGCTACACCTTC,CASSTQVGYGYTF
few,TRBJ1-2,.,TRBV6-6,TGTGCCACCCTCAAACCGGGGTCGCCAGCTAGTGGCTACACCTTC,CATLKPGSPASGYTF
.,TRBJ2-7,.,TRBV21-1,TGTGCCAGCACCGACCTGACGCGGGGATACGAGCAGTACTTC,CASTDLTRGYEQYF
.,TRBJ1-2,.,TRBV7-9,TGTGCCAGCAGCTCACTGATAACAGGGCTCTATGGCTACACCTTC,CASSSLITGLYGYTF